The entry that follows covers one T cell receptor (beta chain) sequence. Its specificity is not known. The record originates from a study of T-cell reconstitution after alpha-beta-depleted transplantation in children. CDR1 and CDR2 (germline): LNHDA, SQIVND (reference sequence). V shed 3 bases and J shed 1 base, with 9 bases lying between them. The CDR3 loop spans 14 amino acids. Study-wide findings and caveats: In patients about two months after transplant, alpha-beta T cells reportedly arose from several hundred expanded graft clones. Some patients' high day-60 TCRbeta diversity was attributed to recipient cells surviving conditioning. Newly made T cells mostly supplied T-cell counts and diversity one year after transplant.

TCRbeta library construction was performed incorporating unique molecular identifiers. From the PCR reads, TCRdb called clonotypes with MiXCR, one entry per CDR3 protein. Of around 230,000 distinct CDR3 sequences listed, 17% are singletons. The chain is built from TRBV19 and TRBJ1-1, with D possibly TRBD1 on 6 matching bases. The sequencing used PBMCs, mostly from graft donor cells, collected 360 days after TCRalphabeta/CD19-depleted stem cell transplant. This clonotype was obtained from a male patient aged 2-10 years who had a stem cell transplant for acute lymphoblastic leukemia, so the T cells may come from the graft donor. Written as DNA, the CDR3 is TGTGCCAGTAGTATCAGGGGAGAGAACACTGAAGCTTTCTTT. This encodes CASSIRGENTEAFF.